These T cell receptor beta chains were read from a single sample in a study of T cell changes during pregnancy in multiple sclerosis. This table comes from immunoSEQ multiplex PCR, and its TCRdb copy is limited to in-frame clones, with some not included. This sample yields 85,000 to 130,000 clones, of which around 90% are seen a single time; 1.5% to 2% belongs to the top ten. This sample comprised peripheral blood, obtained after pregnancy. These receptors came from a female donor with multiple sclerosis, enrolled in a pregnancy study. Each CDR3 is given with its conserved first and last residue. Each record gives: clone size, D gene, V gene, J gene, CDR3 DNA, CDR3 protein. D genes are given only for firm matches. Clone size is not always given. Where it is, it says once, few, many or a class for expanded clones.

>once|-|TRBV6-1|TRBJ2-5
TGTGCCAGCAGTGTCCGGGACTTTAAGTACCAAGAGACCCAGTACTTC
CASSVRDFKYQETQYF
>-|-|TRBV25-1|TRBJ2-5
TGTGCCAGCAGTGAGGATAGGGGAACAGAGACCCAGTACTTC
CASSEDRGTETQYF
>-|-|TRBV10-3|TRBJ1-2
TGTGCCATCAGTGAGGGACAGCGCTATGGCTACACCTTC
CAISEGQRYGYTF
>-|-|TRBV25-1|TRBJ1-4
TGTGCCAGCAGTGCAAACCGGGAGTACAATGAAAAACTGTTTTTT
CASSANREYNEKLFF
>-|TRBD1|TRBV15|TRBJ2-1
TGTGCCACCAGCAGCAGACAGGGACCCAACAATGAGCAGTTCTTC
CATSSRQGPNNEQFF
>-|-|TRBV5-1|TRBJ2-7
TGCGCCAGCAGCTTTTGGGGGGGCAAATCCTACGAGCAGTACTTC
CASSFWGGKSYEQYF
>-|-|TRBV11-2|TRBJ1-1
TGTGCCAGCAGTCAGGGCACTGAAGCTTTCTTT
CASSQGTEAFF
>-|-|TRBV6-6|TRBJ1-1
TGTGCCAGCAGTCCCGGGGGGGGAGGGAGGACTGAAGCTTTCTTT
CASSPGGGGRTEAFF
>-|-|TRBV28|TRBJ2-5
TGTGCCAGCAGCCCTTCCGGACAGCTACAAGAGACCCAGTACTTC
CASSPSGQLQETQYF
>-|-|TRBV9|TRBJ2-2
TGTGCCAGCAGCAGGGGAGGACAGGCGAACACCGGGGAGCTGTTTTTT
CASSRGGQANTGELFF
>-|-|TRBV9|TRBJ2-5
TGTGCCAGCAGCGTAGGGGACAACCAAGAGACCCAGTACTTC
CASSVGDNQETQYF
>-|-|TRBV2|TRBJ2-1
TGTGCCAGCAGCCTTACGACAGTGAACAATGAGCAGTTCTTC
CASSLTTVNNEQFF
>-|TRBD1|TRBV27|TRBJ2-7
TGTGCCAGCAGTTCCGACAGGGGGCAGGACGAGCAGTACTTC
CASSSDRGQDEQYF